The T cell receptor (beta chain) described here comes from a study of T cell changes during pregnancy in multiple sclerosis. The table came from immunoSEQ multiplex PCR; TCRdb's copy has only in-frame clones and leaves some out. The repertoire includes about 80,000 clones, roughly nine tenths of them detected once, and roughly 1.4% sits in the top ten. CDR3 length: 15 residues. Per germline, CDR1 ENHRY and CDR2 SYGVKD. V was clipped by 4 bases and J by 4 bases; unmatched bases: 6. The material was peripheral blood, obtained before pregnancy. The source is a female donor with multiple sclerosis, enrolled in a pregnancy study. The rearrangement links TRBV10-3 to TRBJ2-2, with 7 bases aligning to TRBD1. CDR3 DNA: TGTGCCATCAGTGTGACAGGGACACCCACCGGGGAGCTGTTTTTT. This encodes CAISVTGTPTGELFF.